These 9 T cell receptor beta chains came from one sample sequenced in a study of technical replicates of blood from a handful of donors. Repertoires were generated with immunoSEQ multiplex PCR, while TCRdb's copy carries only in-frame clones and drops some. This repertoire shows about 13,000 clones, just under 95% found once; its top ten account for 7.4%. Material for sequencing was PBMCs. The receptor source for this set is a human donor in good health.

The rearrangement uses TRBV7-2 and TRBJ1-4; 8 bases agree with TRBD1. CDR1 SGHTA and CDR2 FQGNSA come from the germline V gene. With 4 bases clipped from V and 14 bases from J, the junction kept 9 bases outside the gene matches. CDR3 length: 13 residues. CDR3 nucleotide sequence: TGTGCCAGCAGCTGGACAGGGAACGGAGCGCTGTTTTTT. Its protein is CASSWTGNGALFF.

This clone was counted a single time. The chain uses TRBV5-1 and TRBJ1-1; the D gene is possibly TRBD1 (5 bases). The CDR3 length is 15 residues. Trimming removed 3 bases at V and 10 bases at J, with 22 bases between. The V gene's germline CDR1 is SGHRS and CDR2 YFSETQ. CDR3 nucleotides: TGCGCCAGCAGCTCGTTCCAGAGCCGCGCGGGGGGAGCTTTCTTT. As protein: CASSSFQSRAGGAFF.

The genes are TRBV6-5 and TRBJ2-5, with a tentative D call TRBD2 (5 bases). With 0 bases removed from V and 2 bases from J, the gap between germline ends came to 10 bases. The CDR3 is 15 amino acids. Germline-derived CDR1 and CDR2 are MNHEY and SVGAGI. This CDR3 is CASSYSNGEQETQYF. In nucleotides, the CDR3 is TGTGCCAGCAGTTACTCGAACGGGGAGCAAGAGACCCAGTACTTC.

V usage is TRBV7-9 and J usage is TRBJ1-2, with unresolved D. Deletions cut 3 bases from V and 3 bases from J, with 20 bases between. CDR3 length: 17 amino acids. Germline V gene lookup returns CDR1 SEHNR and CDR2 FQNEAQ (reference sequence). Written as DNA, the CDR3 is TGTGCCAGCAGCTTGGAGGTGGCCGACCATTTAGACTATGGCTACACCTTC. This codes for CASSLEVADHLDYGYTF.

DNA for the CDR3: TGCAGCGTGGAGGGTTTGGAGACCCAGTACTTC. As protein: CSVEGLETQYF. The chain combines TRBV29-1 with TRBJ2-5, with D possibly TRBD2 on 6 matching bases. CDR1 SQVTM and CDR2 ANQGSEA come from the germline V gene. The CDR3 covers 11 residues. V was shortened by 6 bases and J by 5 bases, with 10 bases between the two germline ends.

Comment on this clone: Additional DNA sequences in this sample encode the identical CDR3. The chain links TRBV10-3 to TRBJ1-1, with D possibly TRBD1 on 5 matching bases. Germline values: CDR1 ENHRY, CDR2 SYGVKD. The CDR3 contains 13 residues. V was clipped by 4 bases and J by 0 bases, with 6 bases between them. CDR3 in amino acids: CAISGGMNTEAFF. The CDR3 region has the DNA TGTGCCATCAGTGGGGGCATGAACACTGAAGCTTTCTTT.

This chain uses TRBV6-1 with TRBJ1-5, with no clear D. Deletions cut 7 bases from V and 9 bases from J, with 7 bases between. In germline, CDR1 is MNHNS, CDR2 SASEGT. The CDR3 covers 10 residues. The CDR3 region has the DNA TGTGCCAGCAACAGAAGGCCCCAGCATTTT. Amino acid sequence: CASNRRPQHF.

In its sample, this clone was seen a few times. The chain has TRBV7-9 and TRBJ1-3, with TRBD1 matching 9 bases. CDR1 is SEHNR and CDR2 is FQNEAQ in the germline V gene (reference sequence). The trim removed 5 bases at V and 4 bases at J, leaving 12 bases unmatched. The CDR3 is 17 residues long. CDR3 sequence reads: CASSAGTGRISGNTIYF. CDR3 nucleotide sequence: TGTGCCAGCAGCGCCGGGACAGGGAGGATTTCCGGAAACACCATATATTTT.

V is TRBV10-3 and J is TRBJ2-2; 10 positions agree with TRBD2. V dropped 4 bases and J dropped 5; count of bases not matched to a gene: 4. The CDR3 has 15 amino acids. Per germline, CDR1 ENHRY and CDR2 SYGVKD. The CDR3: CAISGTSGITGELFF. For the CDR3, the DNA is TGTGCCATCAGTGGAACTAGCGGGATAACCGGGGAGCTGTTTTTT.